This T cell receptor beta chain was captured by sequencing in a study of blood T cell repertoires in COVID-19. Study at large: Specimens from acute and convalescent COVID-19 originated in the United States, Italy and Spain.

In germline, CDR1 is SEHNR, CDR2 FQNEAQ (reference sequence). There are 14 residues in the CDR3. V shed 2 bases and J shed 5 bases, with 10 bases lying between them. Membership in each cohort depended on participant-reported clinical history. In the original processing: Scientists estimated how many nucleated cells there were by amplifying reference gene primers. TCRdb's table, derived via immunoSEQ multiplex PCR, lists solely in-frame clones and lacks some. The DNA was the basis for D and trimming; V, J and clone size are from that table. The sample carries 200,000 to 250,000 clones, around nine tenths recorded once.

The specimen was PBMCs or T cells enriched from blood (not recorded which). V is TRBV7-9 and J is TRBJ2-1, with D tentatively TRBD1 (6 bases). The sequence was collected from a woman in her forties or fifties with acute COVID-19. In DNA form, the CDR3 reads TGTGCCAGCAGCTTAAACAGGGAGCACAATGAGCAGTTCTTC. Amino acid sequence: CASSLNREHNEQFF.